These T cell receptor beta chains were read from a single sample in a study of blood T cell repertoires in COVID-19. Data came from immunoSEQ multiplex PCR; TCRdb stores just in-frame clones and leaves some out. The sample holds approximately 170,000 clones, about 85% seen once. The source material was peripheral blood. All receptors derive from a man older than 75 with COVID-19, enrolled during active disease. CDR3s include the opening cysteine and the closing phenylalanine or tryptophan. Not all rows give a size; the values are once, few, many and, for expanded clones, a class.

cdr3_aa: CASSEVTGPLGYGYTF
v_call: TRBV2
j_call: TRBJ1-2
clone_size: few

cdr3_aa: CASRTGTGGYTF
v_call: TRBV7-2
j_call: TRBJ1-2
clone_size: -

cdr3_aa: CASSISGVDNEKLFF
v_call: TRBV19
j_call: TRBJ1-4
clone_size: -

cdr3_aa: CASSARGIQPQHF
v_call: TRBV19
j_call: TRBJ1-5
clone_size: -

cdr3_aa: CSVGLAGEGEQFF
v_call: TRBV29-1
j_call: TRBJ2-1
clone_size: -

cdr3_aa: CASSPRTGPGELFF
v_call: TRBV6-5
j_call: TRBJ2-2
clone_size: -

cdr3_aa: CASSSTVPGELFF
v_call: TRBV5-1
j_call: TRBJ2-2
clone_size: -

cdr3_aa: CASSDSPGGEDGYTF
v_call: TRBV6-4
j_call: TRBJ1-2
clone_size: few

cdr3_aa: CASSDSTSGGGTDTQYF
v_call: TRBV6-1
j_call: TRBJ2-3
clone_size: -

cdr3_aa: CASSESRGRNTEAFF
v_call: TRBV10-1
j_call: TRBJ1-1
clone_size: -

cdr3_aa: CASSLDYIWETQYF
v_call: TRBV7-8
j_call: TRBJ2-5
clone_size: -

cdr3_aa: CASSAGNTETQYF
v_call: TRBV11-3
j_call: TRBJ2-5
clone_size: -

cdr3_aa: CASSLDRSSHQPQHF
v_call: TRBV5-1
j_call: TRBJ1-5
clone_size: once

cdr3_aa: CASSVAQGAGETQYF
v_call: TRBV7-8
j_call: TRBJ2-5
clone_size: -

cdr3_aa: CASSLVPGWGDGYTF
v_call: TRBV7-9
j_call: TRBJ1-2
clone_size: -

cdr3_aa: CASSENFGQGAGNEQFF
v_call: TRBV10-1
j_call: TRBJ2-1
clone_size: -

cdr3_aa: CASSHGQSRDTQYF
v_call: TRBV19
j_call: TRBJ2-3
clone_size: once

cdr3_aa: CASSQGAQGAYGYTF
v_call: TRBV4-1
j_call: TRBJ1-2
clone_size: -

cdr3_aa: CASNVGESLSGYTF
v_call: TRBV6-1
j_call: TRBJ1-2
clone_size: -

cdr3_aa: CASRATTRFSPLHF
v_call: TRBV6-5
j_call: TRBJ1-6
clone_size: -

cdr3_aa: CASSMAVAGPATQYF
v_call: TRBV19
j_call: TRBJ2-3
clone_size: -

cdr3_aa: CAITPSGSSSGNTIYF
v_call: TRBV10-3
j_call: TRBJ1-3
clone_size: -

cdr3_aa: CATSDFSGMAVMNTEAFF
v_call: TRBV24-1
j_call: TRBJ1-1
clone_size: -

cdr3_aa: CASSGRDRGTGELFF
v_call: TRBV5-4
j_call: TRBJ2-2
clone_size: -

cdr3_aa: CASRPTSNTGELFF
v_call: TRBV7-2
j_call: TRBJ2-2
clone_size: -

cdr3_aa: CASSQGASGNTIYF
v_call: TRBV3-1/TRBV3-2
j_call: TRBJ1-3
clone_size: -

cdr3_aa: CASSLDRRTEAFF
v_call: TRBV5-5
j_call: TRBJ1-1
clone_size: -

cdr3_aa: CASSQGGGAGTDTQYF
v_call: TRBV4-3
j_call: TRBJ2-3
clone_size: -

cdr3_aa: CASSFPPEGDGYTF
v_call: TRBV7-9
j_call: TRBJ1-2
clone_size: -

cdr3_aa: CASSSGQGVQPQHF
v_call: TRBV19
j_call: TRBJ1-5
clone_size: few

cdr3_aa: CASGTGRDYGYTF
v_call: TRBV2
j_call: TRBJ1-2
clone_size: -

cdr3_aa: CASTQGTVLKKLFF
v_call: TRBV6-5
j_call: TRBJ1-4
clone_size: few

cdr3_aa: CASSIDPGQGHYTEAFF
v_call: TRBV19
j_call: TRBJ1-1
clone_size: -

cdr3_aa: CASSPDRASTLYGYTF
v_call: TRBV3-1/TRBV3-2
j_call: TRBJ1-2
clone_size: -

cdr3_aa: CARSGGGAGGNTIYF
v_call: TRBV9
j_call: TRBJ1-3
clone_size: -

cdr3_aa: CASYTRGSNYGYTF
v_call: TRBV5-4
j_call: TRBJ1-2
clone_size: -

cdr3_aa: CASSPLTGLAGDETQYF
v_call: TRBV14
j_call: TRBJ2-5
clone_size: once

cdr3_aa: CASSTDRGSWPLHF
v_call: TRBV27
j_call: TRBJ1-6
clone_size: -

cdr3_aa: CASSYGAGADTDTQYF
v_call: TRBV6-5
j_call: TRBJ2-3
clone_size: -

cdr3_aa: CASSYGRDRDKQYF
v_call: TRBV6-5
j_call: TRBJ2-7
clone_size: -

cdr3_aa: CASSKTGLTAYEQYF
v_call: TRBV6-5
j_call: TRBJ2-7
clone_size: few

cdr3_aa: CASDGTVNNEQFF
v_call: TRBV6-5
j_call: TRBJ2-1
clone_size: once

cdr3_aa: CASSIAEVRAAFF
v_call: TRBV19
j_call: TRBJ1-1
clone_size: -

cdr3_aa: CASRQTFTGELFF
v_call: TRBV10-1
j_call: TRBJ2-2
clone_size: -

cdr3_aa: CASSRTGGNYGYTF
v_call: TRBV7-2
j_call: TRBJ1-2
clone_size: -

cdr3_aa: CASSRRGGEQFF
v_call: TRBV18
j_call: TRBJ2-1
clone_size: -

cdr3_aa: CASSMQLNEQFF
v_call: TRBV19
j_call: TRBJ2-1
clone_size: once

cdr3_aa: CASSELRLGYTF
v_call: TRBV5-6
j_call: TRBJ1-2
clone_size: once

cdr3_aa: CASNTRTASYEQYF
v_call: TRBV2
j_call: TRBJ2-7
clone_size: -

cdr3_aa: CAGSLAVSTDTQYF
v_call: TRBV7-8
j_call: TRBJ2-3
clone_size: -

cdr3_aa: CASRSIGGDYSPLHF
v_call: TRBV6-5
j_call: TRBJ1-6
clone_size: -

cdr3_aa: CASSWTGGRTGELFF
v_call: TRBV6-5
j_call: TRBJ2-2
clone_size: once

cdr3_aa: CASSTRTGYYGYTF
v_call: TRBV19
j_call: TRBJ1-2
clone_size: -

cdr3_aa: CASSSLMATGDTQYF
v_call: TRBV7-6
j_call: TRBJ2-3
clone_size: -

cdr3_aa: CASSLISTGEAFF
v_call: TRBV7-3
j_call: TRBJ1-1
clone_size: -

cdr3_aa: CASSPIGVGATDTQYF
v_call: TRBV5-4
j_call: TRBJ2-3
clone_size: -

cdr3_aa: CATDTQTGELFF
v_call: TRBV7-9
j_call: TRBJ2-2
clone_size: -

cdr3_aa: CAISERGTGPETQYF
v_call: TRBV10-3
j_call: TRBJ2-5
clone_size: -

cdr3_aa: CASSGSAYRAGNEQFF
v_call: TRBV6-1
j_call: TRBJ2-1
clone_size: -

cdr3_aa: CASSMGLDNTQYF
v_call: TRBV7-3
j_call: TRBJ2-3
clone_size: -